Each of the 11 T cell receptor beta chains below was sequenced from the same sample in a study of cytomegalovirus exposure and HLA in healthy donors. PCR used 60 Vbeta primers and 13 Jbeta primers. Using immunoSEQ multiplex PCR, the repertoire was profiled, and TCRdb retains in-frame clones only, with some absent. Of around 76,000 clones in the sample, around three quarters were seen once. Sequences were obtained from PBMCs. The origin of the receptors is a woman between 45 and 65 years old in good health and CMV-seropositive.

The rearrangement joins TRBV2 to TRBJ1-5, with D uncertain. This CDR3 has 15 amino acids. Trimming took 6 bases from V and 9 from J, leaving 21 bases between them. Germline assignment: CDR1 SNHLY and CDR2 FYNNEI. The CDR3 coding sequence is TGTGCCAGCAGGATAGGATTCGGGATCCTCGGGCCCCAGCATTTT. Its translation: CASRIGFGILGPQHF.

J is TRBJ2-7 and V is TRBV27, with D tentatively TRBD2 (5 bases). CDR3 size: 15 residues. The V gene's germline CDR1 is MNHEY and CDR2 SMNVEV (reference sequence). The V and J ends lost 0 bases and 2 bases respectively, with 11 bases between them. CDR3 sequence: CASSLSGLPTYEQYF. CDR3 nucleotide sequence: TGTGCCAGCAGTTTATCTGGACTGCCCACCTACGAGCAGTACTTC.

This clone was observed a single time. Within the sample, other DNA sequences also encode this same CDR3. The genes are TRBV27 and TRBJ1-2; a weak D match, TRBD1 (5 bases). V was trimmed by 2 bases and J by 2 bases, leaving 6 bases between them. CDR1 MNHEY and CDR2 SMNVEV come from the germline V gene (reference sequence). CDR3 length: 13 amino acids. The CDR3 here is CASSLQGNYGYTF. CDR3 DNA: TGTGCCAGCAGTTTACAGGGAAACTATGGCTACACCTTC.

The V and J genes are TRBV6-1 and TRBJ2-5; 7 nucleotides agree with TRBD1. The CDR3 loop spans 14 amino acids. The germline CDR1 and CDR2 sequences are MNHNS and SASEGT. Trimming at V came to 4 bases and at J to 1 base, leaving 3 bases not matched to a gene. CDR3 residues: CASSGGQFQETQYF. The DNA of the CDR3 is TGTGCCAGCAGTGGGGGACAGTTCCAAGAGACCCAGTACTTC.

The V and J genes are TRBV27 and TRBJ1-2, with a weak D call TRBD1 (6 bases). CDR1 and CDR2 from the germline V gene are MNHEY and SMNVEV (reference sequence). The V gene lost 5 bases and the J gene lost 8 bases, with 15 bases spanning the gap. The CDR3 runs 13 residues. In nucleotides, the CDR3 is TGTGCCAGCAGTCGGACAGACCGGTCGGGCTACACCTTC. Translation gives CASSRTDRSGYTF.

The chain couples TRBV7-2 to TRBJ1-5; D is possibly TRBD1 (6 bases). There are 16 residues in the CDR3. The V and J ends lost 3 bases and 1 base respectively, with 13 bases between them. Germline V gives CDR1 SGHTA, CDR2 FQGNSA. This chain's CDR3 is CASSFVLRGSNQPQHF. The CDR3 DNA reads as TGTGCCAGCAGCTTCGTCCTCAGGGGAAGCAATCAGCCCCAGCATTTT.

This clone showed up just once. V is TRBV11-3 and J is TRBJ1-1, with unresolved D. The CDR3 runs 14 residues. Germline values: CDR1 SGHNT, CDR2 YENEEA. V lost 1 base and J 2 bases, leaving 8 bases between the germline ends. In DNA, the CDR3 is TGTGCCAGCAGCTTAGGTGCGGGAAACACTGAAGCTTTCTTT. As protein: CASSLGAGNTEAFF.

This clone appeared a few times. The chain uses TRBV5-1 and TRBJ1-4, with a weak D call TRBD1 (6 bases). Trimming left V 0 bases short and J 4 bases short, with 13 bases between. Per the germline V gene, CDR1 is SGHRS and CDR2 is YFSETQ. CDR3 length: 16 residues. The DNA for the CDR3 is TGCGCCAGCAGCTTGGACAGGGTAGACGGTAATGAAAAACTGTTTTTT. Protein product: CASSLDRVDGNEKLFF. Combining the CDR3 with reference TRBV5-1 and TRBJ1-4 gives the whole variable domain KAGVTQTPRYLIKTRGQQVTLSCSPISGHRSVSWYQQTPGQGLQFLFEYFSETQRNKGNFPGRFSGRQFSNSRSEMNVSTLELGDSALYLCASSLDRVDGNEKLFFGSGTQLSVL.

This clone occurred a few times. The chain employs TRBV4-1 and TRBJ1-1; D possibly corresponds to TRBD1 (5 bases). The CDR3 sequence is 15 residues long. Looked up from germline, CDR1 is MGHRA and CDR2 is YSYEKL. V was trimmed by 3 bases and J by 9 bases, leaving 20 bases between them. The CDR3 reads CASSHLGLNKPQAFF. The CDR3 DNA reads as TGCGCCAGCAGCCATTTGGGACTAAATAAACCACAAGCTTTCTTT.

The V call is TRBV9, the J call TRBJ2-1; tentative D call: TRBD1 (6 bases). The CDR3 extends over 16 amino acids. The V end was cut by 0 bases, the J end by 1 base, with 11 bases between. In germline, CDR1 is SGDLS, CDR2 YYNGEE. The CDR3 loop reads CASSVGGGLSYNEQFF. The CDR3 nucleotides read TGTGCCAGCAGCGTAGGAGGGGGTCTATCCTACAATGAGCAGTTCTTC. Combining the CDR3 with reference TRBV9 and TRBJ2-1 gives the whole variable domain DSGVTQTPKHLITATGQRVTLRCSPRSGDLSVYWYQQSLDQGLQFLIQYYNGEERAKGNILERFSAQQFPDLHSELNLSSLELGDSALYFCASSVGGGLSYNEQFFGPGTRLTVL.

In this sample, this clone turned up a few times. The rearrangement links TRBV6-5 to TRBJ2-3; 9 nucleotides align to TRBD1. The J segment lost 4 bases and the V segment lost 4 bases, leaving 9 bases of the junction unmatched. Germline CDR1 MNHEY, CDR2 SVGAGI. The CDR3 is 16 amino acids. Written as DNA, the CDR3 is TGTGCCAGCAGTTCCACGGGACAGGGAGGGTCAGATACGCAGTATTTT. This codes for CASSSTGQGGSDTQYF.